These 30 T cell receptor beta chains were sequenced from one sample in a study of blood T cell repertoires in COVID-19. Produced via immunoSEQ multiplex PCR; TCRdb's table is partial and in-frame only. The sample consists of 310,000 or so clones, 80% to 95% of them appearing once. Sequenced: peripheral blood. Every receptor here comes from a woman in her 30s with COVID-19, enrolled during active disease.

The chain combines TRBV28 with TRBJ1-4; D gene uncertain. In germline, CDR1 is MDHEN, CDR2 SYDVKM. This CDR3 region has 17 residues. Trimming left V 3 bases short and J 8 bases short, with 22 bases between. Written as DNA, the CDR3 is TGTGCCAGCAGTTTCAGAGTCGACACAGAGGGAGAGGAAAAACTGTTTTTT. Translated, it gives CASSFRVDTEGEEKLFF.

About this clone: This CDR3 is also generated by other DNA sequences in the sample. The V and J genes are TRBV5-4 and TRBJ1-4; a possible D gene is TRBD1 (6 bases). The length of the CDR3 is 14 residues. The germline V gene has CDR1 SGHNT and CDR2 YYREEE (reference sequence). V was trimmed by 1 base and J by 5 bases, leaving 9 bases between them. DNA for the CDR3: TGTGCCAGCAGCTTGAGCGGGGGCAATGAAAAACTGTTTTTT. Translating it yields CASSLSGGNEKLFF.

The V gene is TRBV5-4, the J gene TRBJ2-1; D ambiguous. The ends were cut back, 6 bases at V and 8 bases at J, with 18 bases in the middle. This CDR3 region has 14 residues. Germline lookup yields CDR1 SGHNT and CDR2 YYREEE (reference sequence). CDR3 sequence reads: CASNPFVSKHEQFF. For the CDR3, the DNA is TGTGCCAGCAACCCGTTTGTCTCTAAGCATGAGCAGTTCTTC.

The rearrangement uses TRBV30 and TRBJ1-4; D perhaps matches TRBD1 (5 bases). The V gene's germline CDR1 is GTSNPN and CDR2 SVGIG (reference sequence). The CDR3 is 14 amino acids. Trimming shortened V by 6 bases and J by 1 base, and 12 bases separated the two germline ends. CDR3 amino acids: CACYGGVTNEKLFF. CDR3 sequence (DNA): TGTGCCTGCTACGGGGGGGTAACTAATGAAAAACTGTTTTTT.

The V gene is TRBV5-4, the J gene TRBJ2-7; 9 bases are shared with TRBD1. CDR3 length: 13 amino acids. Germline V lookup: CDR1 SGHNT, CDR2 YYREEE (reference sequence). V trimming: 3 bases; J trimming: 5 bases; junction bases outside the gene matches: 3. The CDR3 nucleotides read TGTGCCAGCAGCTCACAGGGGGCCAACGAGCAGTACTTC. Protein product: CASSSQGANEQYF.

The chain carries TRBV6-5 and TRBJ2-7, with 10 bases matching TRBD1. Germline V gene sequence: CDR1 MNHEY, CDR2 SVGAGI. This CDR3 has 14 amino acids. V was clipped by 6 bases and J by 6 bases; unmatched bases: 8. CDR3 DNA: TGTGCCAGCAGCACGGGACAGGGGACTGGCGAGCAGTACTTC. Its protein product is CASSTGQGTGEQYF.

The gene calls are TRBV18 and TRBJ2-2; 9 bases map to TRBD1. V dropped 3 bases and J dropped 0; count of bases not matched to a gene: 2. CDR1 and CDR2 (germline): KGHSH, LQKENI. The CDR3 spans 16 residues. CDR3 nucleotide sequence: TGTGCCAGCTCACCTAGGACAGGGGCGAACACCGGGGAGCTGTTTTTT. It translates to CASSPRTGANTGELFF.

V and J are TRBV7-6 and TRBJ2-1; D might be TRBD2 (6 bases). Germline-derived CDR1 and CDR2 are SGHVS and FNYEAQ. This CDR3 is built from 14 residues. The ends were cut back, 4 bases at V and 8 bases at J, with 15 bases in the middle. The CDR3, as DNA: TGTGCCAGCAGCTCGCCCGGGACTCGGGATGAGCAGTTCTTC. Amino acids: CASSSPGTRDEQFF.

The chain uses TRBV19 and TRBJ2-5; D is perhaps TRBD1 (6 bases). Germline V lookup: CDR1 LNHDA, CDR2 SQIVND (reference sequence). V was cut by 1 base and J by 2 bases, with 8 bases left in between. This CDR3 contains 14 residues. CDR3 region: CASSIGGPQETQYF. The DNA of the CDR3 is TGTGCCAGTAGTATAGGGGGGCCGCAAGAGACCCAGTACTTC.

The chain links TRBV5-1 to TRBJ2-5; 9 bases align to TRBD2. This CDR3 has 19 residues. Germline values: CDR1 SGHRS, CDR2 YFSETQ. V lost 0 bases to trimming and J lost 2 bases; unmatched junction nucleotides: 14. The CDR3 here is CASSLVSLNSGSTQETQYF. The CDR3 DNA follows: TGCGCCAGCAGCTTGGTCTCCCTAAATAGCGGGAGTACACAAGAGACCCAGTACTTC.

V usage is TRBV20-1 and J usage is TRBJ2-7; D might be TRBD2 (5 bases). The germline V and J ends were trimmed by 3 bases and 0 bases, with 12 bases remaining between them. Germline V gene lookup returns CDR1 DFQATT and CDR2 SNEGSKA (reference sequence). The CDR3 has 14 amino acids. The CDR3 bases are TGCAGTGCTAGTCGGGGAAAAAACTCCTACGAGCAGTACTTC. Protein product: CSASRGKNSYEQYF.

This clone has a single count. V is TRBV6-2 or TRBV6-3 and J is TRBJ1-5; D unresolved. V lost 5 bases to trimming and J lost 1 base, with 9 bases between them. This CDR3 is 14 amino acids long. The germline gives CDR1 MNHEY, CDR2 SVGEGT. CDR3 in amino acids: CASSKYGSNQPQHF. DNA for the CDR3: TGTGCCAGCAGTAAATATGGCAGCAATCAGCCCCAGCATTTT.

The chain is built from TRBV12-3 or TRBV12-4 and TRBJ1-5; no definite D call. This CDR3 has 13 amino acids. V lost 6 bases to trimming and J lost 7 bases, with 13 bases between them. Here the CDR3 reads CASSLEIGQPQHF. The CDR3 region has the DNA TGTGCCAGCAGCCTAGAAATAGGCCAGCCCCAGCATTTT.

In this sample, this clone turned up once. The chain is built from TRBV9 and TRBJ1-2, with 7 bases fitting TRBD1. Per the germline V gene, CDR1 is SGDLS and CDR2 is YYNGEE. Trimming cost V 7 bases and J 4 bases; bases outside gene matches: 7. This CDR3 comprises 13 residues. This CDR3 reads CASRDRTSYGYTF. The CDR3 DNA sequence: TGTGCCAGCCGGGACAGAACTTCCTATGGCTACACCTTC.

This CDR3 reads CASSPSGGDSNQPQHF. CDR3 DNA sequence: TGTGCCAGCAGCCCTTCAGGAGGGGATAGCAATCAGCCCCAGCATTTT. The rearrangement joins TRBV14 to TRBJ1-5; possible D gene TRBD1, 5 bases. CDR1 and CDR2 from the germline V gene are SGHDN and FVKESK. The CDR3 extends over 16 amino acids. With 4 bases removed from V and 0 bases from J, the gap between germline ends came to 13 bases. Based on the CDR3 plus reference TRBV14 and TRBJ1-5, the full variable domain is EAGVTQFPSHSVIEKGQTVTLRCDPISGHDNLYWYRRVMGKEIKFLLHFVKESKQDESGMPNNRFLAERTGGTYSTLKVQPAELEDSGVYFCASSPSGGDSNQPQHFGDGTRLSIL.

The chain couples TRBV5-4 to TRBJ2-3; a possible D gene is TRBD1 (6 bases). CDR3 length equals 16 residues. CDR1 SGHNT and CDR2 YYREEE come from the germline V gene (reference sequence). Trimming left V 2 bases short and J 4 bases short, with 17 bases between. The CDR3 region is CASSLGNREFSDTQYF. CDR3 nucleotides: TGTGCCAGCAGCTTAGGCAACAGGGAATTTTCAGATACGCAGTATTTT.

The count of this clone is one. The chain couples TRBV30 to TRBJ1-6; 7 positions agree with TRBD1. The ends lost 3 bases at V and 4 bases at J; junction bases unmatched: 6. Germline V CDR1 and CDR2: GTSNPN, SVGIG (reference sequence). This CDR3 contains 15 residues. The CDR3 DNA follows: TGTGCCTGGAGAGGAGGACAGGTTTATAATTCACCCCTCCACTTT. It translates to CAWRGGQVYNSPLHF. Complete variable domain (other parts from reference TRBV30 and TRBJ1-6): SQTIHQWPATLVQPVGSPLSLECTVEGTSNPNLYWYRQAAGRGLQLLFYSVGIGQISSEVPQNLSASRPQDRQFILSSKKLLLSDSGFYLCAWRGGQVYNSPLHFGNGTRLTVT.

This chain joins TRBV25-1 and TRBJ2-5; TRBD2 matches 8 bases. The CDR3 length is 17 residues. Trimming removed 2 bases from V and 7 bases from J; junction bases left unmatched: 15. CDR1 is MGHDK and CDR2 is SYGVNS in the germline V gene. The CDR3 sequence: CASSEILGGAAEGTQYF. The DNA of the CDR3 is TGTGCCAGCAGTGAAATCCTCGGGGGGGCCGCAGAGGGGACCCAGTACTTC.

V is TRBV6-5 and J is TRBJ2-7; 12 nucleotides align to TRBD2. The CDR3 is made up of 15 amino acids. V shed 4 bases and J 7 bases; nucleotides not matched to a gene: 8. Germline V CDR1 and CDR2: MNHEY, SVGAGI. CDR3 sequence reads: CASSSASGRAGEQYF. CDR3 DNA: TGTGCCAGCAGTTCGGCTAGCGGGAGGGCCGGTGAGCAGTACTTC.

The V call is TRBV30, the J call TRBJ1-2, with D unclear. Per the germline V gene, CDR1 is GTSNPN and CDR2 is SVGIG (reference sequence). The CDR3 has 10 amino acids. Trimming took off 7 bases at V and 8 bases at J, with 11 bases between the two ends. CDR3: CALEGIGYTF. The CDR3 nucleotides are TGTGCCTTGGAGGGCATCGGCTACACCTTC.

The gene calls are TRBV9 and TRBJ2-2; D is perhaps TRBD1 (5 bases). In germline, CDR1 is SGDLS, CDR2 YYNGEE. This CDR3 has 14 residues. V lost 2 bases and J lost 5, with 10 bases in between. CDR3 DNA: TGTGCCAGCAGCGTCCAGGGTGAGACCGGGGAGCTGTTTTTT. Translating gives CASSVQGETGELFF. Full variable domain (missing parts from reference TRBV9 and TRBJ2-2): DSGVTQTPKHLITATGQRVTLRCSPRSGDLSVYWYQQSLDQGLQFLIQYYNGEERAKGNILERFSAQQFPDLHSELNLSSLELGDSALYFCASSVQGETGELFFGEGSRLTVL.

In DNA, the CDR3 is TGTGCCAGCAGTTCGGGACTAGCGGGAATCGGGGAGCTGTTTTTT. Translating it yields CASSSGLAGIGELFF. This chain connects TRBV27 to TRBJ2-2; TRBD2 matches 13 bases. The CDR3 runs 15 residues. V lost 4 bases and J lost 7; bases outside the gene matches: 3. Germline loops: CDR1 MNHEY, CDR2 SMNVEV (reference sequence).

CDR3 in amino acids: CASSYSGTSGTFRYNEQFF. The CDR3 DNA follows: TGTGCCAGCAGTTACTCCGGGACTAGCGGGACGTTTAGGTACAATGAGCAGTTCTTC. This chain joins TRBV28 and TRBJ2-1; 13 bases fit TRBD2. The CDR3 totals 19 residues. Per the germline V gene, CDR1 is MDHEN and CDR2 is SYDVKM. J gave up 4 bases and V 4 bases, and 13 bases lay outside the gene matches. The complete variable domain, with remaining parts taken from reference TRBV28 and TRBJ2-1, reads DVKVTQSSRYLVKRTGEKVFLECVQDMDHENMFWYRQDPGLGLRLIYFSYDVKMKEKGDIPEGYSVSREKKERFSLILESASTNQTSMYLCASSYSGTSGTFRYNEQFFGPGTRLTVL.

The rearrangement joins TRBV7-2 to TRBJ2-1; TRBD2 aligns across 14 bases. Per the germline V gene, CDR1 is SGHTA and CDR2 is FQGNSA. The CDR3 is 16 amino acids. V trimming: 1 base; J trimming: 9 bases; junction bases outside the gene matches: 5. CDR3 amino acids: CASSLGLAGGTGEQFF. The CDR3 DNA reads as TGTGCCAGCAGCTTAGGACTAGCGGGAGGGACCGGTGAGCAGTTCTTC.

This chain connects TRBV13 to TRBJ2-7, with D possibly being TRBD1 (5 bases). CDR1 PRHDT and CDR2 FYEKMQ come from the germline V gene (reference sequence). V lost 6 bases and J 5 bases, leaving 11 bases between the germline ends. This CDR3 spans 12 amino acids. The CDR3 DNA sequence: TGTGCCAGCAGTCAGGGTGGGAACGAGCAGTACTTC. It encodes CASSQGGNEQYF.

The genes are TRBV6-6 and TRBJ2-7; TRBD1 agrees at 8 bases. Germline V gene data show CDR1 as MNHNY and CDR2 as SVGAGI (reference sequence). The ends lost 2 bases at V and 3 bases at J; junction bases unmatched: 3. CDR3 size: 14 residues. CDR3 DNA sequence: TGTGCCAGCAGTTACGGACAGGGATTCTACGAGCAGTACTTC. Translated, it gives CASSYGQGFYEQYF.

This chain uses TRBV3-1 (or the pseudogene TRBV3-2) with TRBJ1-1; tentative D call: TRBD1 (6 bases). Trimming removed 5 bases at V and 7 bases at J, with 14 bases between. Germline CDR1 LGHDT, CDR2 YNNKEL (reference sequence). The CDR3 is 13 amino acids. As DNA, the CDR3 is TGTGCCAGCAGCTTACACCGGGACAATGAAGCTTTCTTT. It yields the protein CASSLHRDNEAFF.

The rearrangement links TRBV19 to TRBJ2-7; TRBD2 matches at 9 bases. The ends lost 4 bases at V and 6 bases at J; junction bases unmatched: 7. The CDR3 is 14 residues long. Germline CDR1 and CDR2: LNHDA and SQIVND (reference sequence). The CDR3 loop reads CASSTPGLAFEQYF. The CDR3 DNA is TGTGCCAGTAGTACTCCGGGACTAGCTTTCGAGCAGTACTTC.

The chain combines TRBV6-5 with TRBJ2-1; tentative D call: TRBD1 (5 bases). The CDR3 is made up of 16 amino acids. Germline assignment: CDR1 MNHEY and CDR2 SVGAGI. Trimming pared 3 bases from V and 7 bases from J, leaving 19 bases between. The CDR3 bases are TGTGCCAGCAGTTATGGGGCTCCAATAAACGGGAATGAGCAGTTCTTC. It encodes CASSYGAPINGNEQFF.

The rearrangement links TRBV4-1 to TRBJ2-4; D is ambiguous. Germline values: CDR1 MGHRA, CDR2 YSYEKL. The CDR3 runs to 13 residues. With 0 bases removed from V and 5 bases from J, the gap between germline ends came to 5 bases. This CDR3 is CASSQEPENIQYF. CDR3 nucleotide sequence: TGCGCCAGCAGCCAAGAGCCGGAAAACATTCAGTACTTC.